Sequencing of this TCR beta chain was carried out in a study of cytomegalovirus exposure and HLA in healthy donors. Germline V CDR1 and CDR2: SGDLS, YYNGEE. The length of the CDR3 is 19 residues. The J segment lost 1 base and the V segment lost 0 bases, leaving 15 bases of the junction unmatched. The study ran its PCR with 60 Vbeta and 13 Jbeta primers. Measured with immunoSEQ multiplex PCR; TCRdb has only the in-frame clones, and not every one. The sample includes some 89,000 clones, 81% of them seen just once. The rearrangement joins TRBV9 to TRBJ2-5; 7 bases are shared with TRBD2. This clonotype was obtained from a young woman in good health and CMV-seronegative. The sequenced sample consisted of PBMCs. The CDR3 sequence: CASSVDGRAGRNLQETQYF. The CDR3 nucleotides read TGTGCCAGCAGCGTAGATGGGAGGGCGGGCAGAAATCTCCAAGAGACCCAGTACTTC.